The clone carrying this T cell receptor (beta chain) was recorded at least ten times. What it recognizes is unknown. These data belong to a study of T cells after posttransplantation cyclophosphamide. TCRdb's copy holds only in-frame clones and misses some; the assay was immunoSEQ multiplex PCR. Singletons are absent from the sample, which has over 35,000 clones. The related graft donor's blood sample was taken on the day of bone marrow donation. Study findings and constraints: TRB overlap between skin or GI tissue T cells and blood was limited. Donor-recipient repertoire similarity was low at 1-2 months, rising over year one.

Trimming cost V 3 bases and J 0 bases, with 11 bases left between them. Germline CDR1 LNHDA, CDR2 SQIVND (reference sequence). CDR3 length equals 15 residues. The sequencing input was PBMCs. V is TRBV19 and J is TRBJ1-1, with D possibly TRBD1 on 6 matching bases. This clonotype was obtained from a man aged 40-55 years in good health, CMV-negative, and a related stem cell transplant donor. CDR3 bases: TGTGCCAGTAGTATGTTAGGACAGTTGAACACTGAAGCTTTCTTT. It encodes CASSMLGQLNTEAFF. Full variable domain (rest looked up from reference TRBV19 and TRBJ1-1): DGGITQSPKYLFRKEGQNVTLSCEQNLNHDAMYWYRQDPGQGLRLIYYSQIVNDFQKGDIAEGYSVSREKKESFPLTVTSAQKNPTAFYLCASSMLGQLNTEAFFGQGTRLTVV.